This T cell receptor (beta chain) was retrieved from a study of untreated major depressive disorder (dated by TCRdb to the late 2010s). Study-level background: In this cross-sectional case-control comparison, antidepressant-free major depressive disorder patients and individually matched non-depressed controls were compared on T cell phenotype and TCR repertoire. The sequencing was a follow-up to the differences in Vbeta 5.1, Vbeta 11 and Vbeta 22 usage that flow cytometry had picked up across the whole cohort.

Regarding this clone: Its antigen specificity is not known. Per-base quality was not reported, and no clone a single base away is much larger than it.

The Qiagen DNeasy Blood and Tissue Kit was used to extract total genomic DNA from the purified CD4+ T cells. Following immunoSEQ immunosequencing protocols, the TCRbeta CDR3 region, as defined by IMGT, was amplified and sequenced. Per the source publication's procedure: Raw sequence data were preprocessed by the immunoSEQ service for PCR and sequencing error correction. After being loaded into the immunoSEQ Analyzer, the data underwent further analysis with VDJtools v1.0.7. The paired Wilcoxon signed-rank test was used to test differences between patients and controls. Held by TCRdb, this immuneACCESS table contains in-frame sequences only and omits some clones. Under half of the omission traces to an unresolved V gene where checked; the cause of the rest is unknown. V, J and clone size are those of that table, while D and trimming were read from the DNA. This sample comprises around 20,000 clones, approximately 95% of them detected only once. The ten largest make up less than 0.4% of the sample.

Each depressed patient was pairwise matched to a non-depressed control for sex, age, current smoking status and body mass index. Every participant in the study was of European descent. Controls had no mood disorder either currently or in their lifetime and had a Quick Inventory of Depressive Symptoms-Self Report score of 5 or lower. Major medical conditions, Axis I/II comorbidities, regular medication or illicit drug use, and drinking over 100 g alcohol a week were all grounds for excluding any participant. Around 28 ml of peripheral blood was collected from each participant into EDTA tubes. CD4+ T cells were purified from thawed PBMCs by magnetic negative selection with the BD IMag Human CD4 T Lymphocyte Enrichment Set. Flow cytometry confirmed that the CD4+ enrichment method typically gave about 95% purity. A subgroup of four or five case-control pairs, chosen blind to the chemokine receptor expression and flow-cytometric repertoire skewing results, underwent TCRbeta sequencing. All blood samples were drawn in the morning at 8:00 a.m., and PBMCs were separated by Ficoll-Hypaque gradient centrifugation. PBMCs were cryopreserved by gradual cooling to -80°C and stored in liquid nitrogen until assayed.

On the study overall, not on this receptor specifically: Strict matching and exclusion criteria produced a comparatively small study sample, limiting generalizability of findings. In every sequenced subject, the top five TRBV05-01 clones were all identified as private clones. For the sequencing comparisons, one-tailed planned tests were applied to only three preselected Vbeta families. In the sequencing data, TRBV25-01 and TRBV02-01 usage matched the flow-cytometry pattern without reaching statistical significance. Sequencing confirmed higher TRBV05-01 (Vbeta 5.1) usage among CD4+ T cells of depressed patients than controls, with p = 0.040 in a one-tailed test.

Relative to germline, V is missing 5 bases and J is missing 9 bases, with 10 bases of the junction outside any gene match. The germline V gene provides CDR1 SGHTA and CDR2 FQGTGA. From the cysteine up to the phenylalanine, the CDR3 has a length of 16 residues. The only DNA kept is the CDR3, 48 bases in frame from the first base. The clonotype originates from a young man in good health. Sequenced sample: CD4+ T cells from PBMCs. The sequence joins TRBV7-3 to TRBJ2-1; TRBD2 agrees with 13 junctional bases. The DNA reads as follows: TGTGCCAGCAGCGAAACTAGCGGGAGGGCCAACCGTGAGCAGTTCTTC. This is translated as CASSETSGRANREQFF. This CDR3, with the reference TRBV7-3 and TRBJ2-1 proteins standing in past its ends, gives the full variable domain GAGVSQTPSNKVTEKGKYVELRCDPISGHTALYWYRQSLGQGPEFLIYFQGTGAADDSGLPNDRFFAVRPEGSVSTLKIQRTERGDSAVYLCASSETSGRANREQFFGPGTRLTVL.